These T cell receptor beta chains were read from a single sample in a study of graft-versus-host responses after intestinal transplantation. These receptors' targets are unknown. Some clones are missing from TCRdb's copy, which holds only in-frame ones; the method was immunoSEQ multiplex PCR. The data show approximately 130,000 clones, with more than 90% seen just once and roughly 0.16% held by the top ten. This sample comprised unstimulated CD4+ T cells sorted from spleen or lymph node cells, obtained before intestinal transplant. The receptors derive from a human donor who received an intestinal transplant. Each CDR3 is given with its conserved first and last residue. A D gene is named only where the DNA matches it firmly. Clone sizes are given selectively: once, few, many, or a class where the clone is expanded.

j_gene	v_gene	abundance	d_gene	CDR3aa	CDR3nt
TRBJ2-2	TRBV10-1	-	-	CASSEGSANTGELFF	TGCGCCAGCAGTGAGGGGAGCGCGAACACCGGGGAGCTGTTTTTT
TRBJ1-2	TRBV5-1	-	-	CASSTGGTNYGYTF	TGCGCCAGCAGCACTGGGGGGACTAACTATGGCTACACCTTC
TRBJ1-2	TRBV4-2	-	TRBD1	CASSQVGLTGKVEGYTF	TGTGCCAGCAGCCAGGTGGGGTTGACAGGGAAGGTTGAAGGCTACACCTTC
TRBJ2-7	TRBV11-2	-	-	CASRRQAYEQYF	TGTGCCAGCAGGCGGCAAGCCTACGAGCAGTACTTC
TRBJ2-3	TRBV28	-	TRBD2	CASSRLAGGPTDTQYF	TGTGCCAGCAGTCGACTAGCGGGGGGACCCACAGATACGCAGTATTTT
TRBJ2-3	TRBV7-3	-	-	CASSLIRGTQYF	TGTGCCAGCAGCTTAATCCGGGGGACGCAGTATTTT
TRBJ2-5	TRBV6-1	once	TRBD1	CASSGGQGAQETQYF	TGTGCCAGCAGTGGGGGACAGGGGGCCCAAGAGACCCAGTACTTC
TRBJ1-3	TRBV6-6	-	-	CASSYSKNTIYF	TGTGCCAGCAGTTACTCAAAAAACACCATATATTTT
TRBJ2-5	TRBV7-9	-	TRBD1	CASSFGQGMETQYF	TGTGCCAGCAGCTTCGGACAGGGTATGGAGACCCAGTACTTC
TRBJ2-2	TRBV18	-	TRBD2	CASSPTTSGGCGELFF	TGTGCCAGCTCACCAACTACTAGCGGGGGGTGCGGGGAGCTGTTTTTT
TRBJ2-1	TRBV10-3	-	-	CAISRTHNEQFF	TGTGCCATCAGTAGAACGCACAATGAGCAGTTCTTC
TRBJ2-6	TRBV29-1	-	-	CSVSVSGANVLTF	TGCAGCGTATCTGTCTCTGGGGCCAACGTCCTGACTTTC
TRBJ2-5	TRBV5-4	-	-	CASSFSLGPEETQYF	TGTGCCAGCAGCTTTTCGTTGGGGCCGGAGGAGACCCAGTACTTC
TRBJ2-1	TRBV5-1	once	TRBD2	CASSPLRAGENEQFF	TGCGCCAGCAGCCCCCTCCGGGCGGGGGAAAATGAGCAGTTCTTC
TRBJ2-7	TRBV5-1	-	-	CASSLGQVTYEQYF	TGCGCCAGCAGCTTGGGACAGGTTACCTACGAGCAGTACTTC
TRBJ2-3	TRBV9	-	-	CASRQLDGTDTQYF	TGTGCCAGCAGGCAGCTCGACGGCACAGATACGCAGTATTTT
TRBJ2-5	TRBV29-1	-	TRBD2	CSVDVAGDSQGTQYF	TGCAGCGTTGACGTAGCGGGGGACTCCCAAGGGACCCAGTACTTC
TRBJ2-1	TRBV19	-	-	CAASRANEQFF	TGTGCCGCGAGCAGGGCGAATGAGCAGTTCTTC
TRBJ2-1	TRBV6-6	-	TRBD1	CASSSTDRVSFF	TGTGCCAGCAGCAGCACGGACAGGGTCTCGTTCTTC
TRBJ1-3	TRBV6-1	-	-	CASSEVTGRGNTIYF	TGTGCCAGCAGTGAAGTAACAGGGCGTGGAAACACCATATATTTT
TRBJ1-1	TRBV13	-	TRBD1	CANPPGQVRATEAFF	TGTGCCAACCCCCCAGGACAGGTTCGGGCCACTGAAGCTTTCTTT
TRBJ2-3	TRBV7-6	-	-	CASSLGSWRADTQYF	TGTGCCAGCAGCTTAGGGTCTTGGCGGGCAGATACGCAGTATTTT
TRBJ2-7	TRBV7-9	-	-	CASSLGQGYYEQYF	TGTGCCAGCAGCTTAGGCCAGGGTTATTACGAGCAGTACTTC
TRBJ2-1	TRBV5-1	-	-	CASSLGLDSSNEQFF	TGCGCCAGCAGCTTAGGCCTAGATTCGTCCAATGAGCAGTTCTTC
TRBJ2-7	TRBV6-5	-	-	CASSEYQGYEQYF	TGTGCCAGCAGTGAATATCAGGGCTACGAGCAGTACTTC
TRBJ2-5	TRBV7-2	-	TRBD2	CASSPGGGAETQYF	TGTGCCAGCAGCCCGGGGGGGGGCGCCGAGACCCAGTACTTC
TRBJ2-3	TRBV29-1	-	-	CSVTEGGDTQYF	TGCAGCGTGACGGAGGGCGGAGATACGCAGTATTTT
TRBJ2-1	TRBV11-2	-	-	CASSGAGTYNEQFF	TGTGCCAGCAGCGGCGCGGGGACTTATAATGAGCAGTTCTTC
TRBJ2-3	TRBV2	-	TRBD1	CASGRDRSTDTQYF	TGTGCCAGCGGCCGGGACAGAAGCACAGATACGCAGTATTTT
TRBJ2-1	TRBV2	-	TRBD2	CASSRLAGGANEQFF	TGTGCCAGCAGTCGACTAGCGGGGGGAGCCAATGAGCAGTTCTTC
TRBJ1-2	TRBV29-1	once	-	CSVQGQLDYGYTF	TGCAGCGTTCAAGGACAGCTCGACTATGGCTACACCTTC
TRBJ2-5	TRBV7-6	-	TRBD1	CASVPATGNQETQYF	TGTGCCAGCGTCCCGGCGACAGGGAACCAAGAGACCCAGTACTTC